The 26 T cell receptor beta chains listed next were all sequenced from one sample in a study of T cells in Graves' hyperthyroidism and ophthalmopathy (dated by TCRdb to the late 2010s). Libraries were prepared through multiplex PCR. The data were produced on an Illumina HiSeq 2000. Amplification of TCR beta CDR3 regions was carried out from RNA transcripts. The first round of RT-PCR for the TCR CDR3 was performed with the HTBI primer set and the Qiagen OneStep RT-PCR kit. TCRdb trimmed the raw reads at Q25, called clones with MiXCR and kept productive beta chains. Under each unique CDR3 protein, matching rows form one entry showing the most common genes and DNA. The sample contains 450,000 to 700,000 distinct CDR3 sequences, approximately 44% of them found a single time. The ten largest clones take up 15% to 20% of the sample. Sequencing input: peripheral blood or thyroid tissue (not recorded which). All receptors derive from an adult woman with Graves' disease, either hyperthyroidism or ophthalmopathy (not recorded which).

This clonotype was observed at least ten times. The chain joins TRBV28 to TRBJ2-7; D unresolved. The V end lost 3 bases, the J end lost 5 bases, and 5 bases lay between the germline ends. This CDR3 contains 11 residues. Germline loops: CDR1 MDHEN, CDR2 SYDVKM. For the CDR3, the DNA is TGTGCCAGCAGTTTTATTCACGAGCAGTACTTC. This codes for CASSFIHEQYF.

This clonotype was detected ten times or more. The V gene is TRBV6-1, the J gene TRBJ1-2; no reliable D call. Germline V lookup: CDR1 MNHNS, CDR2 SASEGT. CDR3 length: 11 amino acids. V was cut by 2 bases and J by 7 bases, with 5 bases left in between. The CDR3 DNA sequence: TGTGCCAGCAGTGAAAGACTTGGCTACACCTTC. Translation: CASSERLGYTF.

On this clonotype: Its ends do not fully match the called genes, so a read error is possible. The V gene is TRBV11-2, the J gene TRBJ2-1; D ambiguous. CDR1 and CDR2 (germline): SGHAT, FQNNGV. The CDR3 contains 13 residues. Here the CDR3 DNA reads TGTGCCAGCAGCGGTTTAGTCCACAATGAGCAGCTCTTC. This encodes CASSGLVHNEQLF.

The J gene is TRBJ2-5, the V gene TRBV27; 7 nucleotides match TRBD1. In germline, CDR1 is MNHEY, CDR2 SMNVEV (reference sequence). Trimming took 5 bases from V and 9 from J; bases not matched to a gene: 24. The CDR3 consists of 18 residues. CDR3 residues: CASSRDSGSGQEDRAQYF. CDR3 nucleotides: TGTGCCAGCAGTAGGGACAGCGGCTCTGGACAGGAAGATCGGGCCCAGTACTTC.

J is TRBJ1-5 and V is TRBV5-6; D gene uncertain. The germline V and J ends were trimmed by 0 bases and 11 bases, with 15 bases remaining between them. The length of the CDR3 is 14 residues. CDR1 and CDR2 (germline): SGHDT, YYEEEE. The CDR3 region has the DNA TGTGCCAGCAGCTTGGTAGCGGAAGAAGAGACCCAGCATTTT. Protein sequence: CASSLVAEEETQHF.

This clonotype was seen at least ten times. The chain is built from TRBV4-1 and TRBJ1-6; D is perhaps TRBD1 (5 bases). Germline assignment: CDR1 MGHRA and CDR2 YSYEKL. The CDR3 consists of 17 residues. V shed 2 bases and J shed 2 bases, with 13 bases lying between them. The CDR3 sequence: CASSQWRGSTYNSPLHF. In DNA, the CDR3 is TGCGCCAGCAGCCAATGGAGGGGATCTACCTATAATTCACCCCTCCACTTT.

This clonotype was picked up a small number of times. Written as DNA, the CDR3 is TGCAGTGCCCCTCGGCTGCAGGGGAGGTCTGAGACCCAGTACTTC. The encoded protein is CSAPRLQGRSETQYF. The chain recombines TRBV20-1 with TRBJ2-5; either TRBD1 or TRBD2 may fit D (6 bases each). This CDR3 has 15 amino acids. Germline loops: CDR1 DFQATT, CDR2 SNEGSKA (reference sequence). V gave up 6 bases and J gave up 5 bases, with 22 bases separating them.

The chain uses TRBV25-1 and TRBJ2-1; 8 bases are a match to TRBD2. The CDR3 loop spans 17 amino acids. Germline V lookup: CDR1 MGHDK, CDR2 SYGVNS. Trimming removed 3 bases from V and 7 bases from J; junction bases left unmatched: 14. The CDR3 loop reads CASSDEPWERGLNEQFF. CDR3 coding DNA: TGTGCCAGCAGTGACGAGCCTTGGGAGCGGGGGTTGAATGAGCAGTTCTTC.

This clonotype was seen a handful of times. The genes are TRBV18 and TRBJ1-2; D may be TRBD1 (5 bases). Germline loops: CDR1 KGHSH, CDR2 LQKENI. This CDR3 spans 14 amino acids. Trimming took off 6 bases at V and 5 bases at J, with 16 bases between the two ends. The CDR3: CASSQTGEAYGYTF. In DNA, the CDR3 is TGTGCCAGCTCCCAAACGGGGGAGGCTTATGGCTACACCTTC.

As to this clonotype: Just one base apart from a much larger clone, this may be a read error. This chain links TRBV6-5 with TRBJ2-5, with TRBD1 identical over 7 bases. The germline V gene has CDR1 MNHEY and CDR2 SVGAGI. V lost 0 bases, J lost 4 bases, and 5 bases stayed unmatched. This CDR3 is built from 15 residues. In nucleotides, the CDR3 is TGTGCCAGCAGTTACTCTGGGACAGTACGAGAGACCCAGTACTTC. This codes for CASSYSGTVRETQYF.

J is TRBJ1-5 and V is TRBV20-1; no clear D. V lost 5 bases and J 1 base, leaving 18 bases between the germline ends. Germline V lookup: CDR1 DFQATT, CDR2 SNEGSKA (reference sequence). The CDR3 is made up of 16 amino acids. In nucleotides, the CDR3 is TGCAGTGCTGGGTCTCCGATGTGGGGAAGCAATCAGCCCCAGCATTTT. It codes for CSAGSPMWGSNQPQHF.

This clonotype appeared a single time. The chain is built from TRBV2 and TRBJ2-1, with 7 bases aligning to TRBD2. This CDR3 has 15 amino acids. V dropped 3 bases and J dropped 7; count of bases not matched to a gene: 9. The germline gives CDR1 SNHLY, CDR2 FYNNEI. CDR3: CASSDVGGPWNEQFF. The CDR3 DNA follows: TGTGCCAGCAGTGACGTGGGAGGGCCTTGGAATGAGCAGTTCTTC. Based on the CDR3 plus reference TRBV2 and TRBJ2-1, the full variable domain is EPEVTQTPSHQVTQMGQEVILRCVPISNHLYFYWYRQILGQKVEFLVSFYNNEISEKSEIFDDQFSVERPDGSNFTLKIRSTKLEDSAMYFCASSDVGGPWNEQFFGPGTRLTVL.

This clonotype occurred many times. The CDR3 loop reads CATSRDRSGRAYEQYF. In nucleotides, the CDR3 is TGTGCCACCAGCAGAGACCGTAGCGGGAGGGCCTACGAGCAGTACTTC. The rearrangement links TRBV15 to TRBJ2-7, with TRBD2 identical over 11 bases. Germline assignment: CDR1 LNHNV and CDR2 YYDKDF (reference sequence). This CDR3 is built from 16 residues. V shed 0 bases and J 2 bases; nucleotides not matched to a gene: 3.

Many counts were recorded for this clonotype. The chain is built from TRBV7-9 and TRBJ2-2; 9 bases fit TRBD1. The germline V gene encodes CDR1 SEHNR and CDR2 FQNEAQ (reference sequence). The CDR3 covers 16 residues. Losses at the gene ends were 6 bases for V and 4 bases for J; bases not matched to a gene: 9. The CDR3 DNA reads as TGTGCCAGCAGTGGATGGGACAGGGCTGGCACCGGGGAGCTGTTTTTT. This gives the protein CASSGWDRAGTGELFF.

This clonotype was recorded many times. The chain is built from TRBV6-5 and TRBJ1-5, with D uncertain. The V gene lost 0 bases and the J gene lost 2 bases, with 8 bases spanning the gap. The germline V gene encodes CDR1 MNHEY and CDR2 SVGAGI. The CDR3 has 15 amino acids. The CDR3 sequence: CASSYSHVGNQPQHF. The CDR3 DNA sequence: TGTGCCAGCAGTTACTCGCACGTGGGCAATCAGCCCCAGCATTTT.

The V and J genes are TRBV7-3 and TRBJ2-5; 7 bases agree with TRBD1. This CDR3 is built from 20 residues. Unmatched junction bases numbered 25, after V lost 9 bases and J lost 0 bases. Germline V gene data show CDR1 as SGHTA and CDR2 as FQGTGA. CDR3 residues: CARTADRPRNRPVYQETQYF. The CDR3 DNA follows: TGTGCCAGAACTGCGGACAGGCCCCGAAATCGACCGGTCTACCAAGAGACCCAGTACTTC.

Remarks on this clonotype: Mismatch with germline at one junction end may stem from a read error. The rearrangement joins TRBV11-2 to TRBJ1-5; no reliable D call. This CDR3 region has 14 residues. Per germline, CDR1 SGHAT and CDR2 FQNNGV. CDR3 in DNA: TGTGCTAGCAGAGGAAACGCTGGCAATCAGCCCCAGCATTTT. Translated, it gives CASRGNAGNQPQHF.

This chain joins TRBV7-9 and TRBJ2-3; possibly TRBD2 for D (5 bases). Germline V gives CDR1 SEHNR, CDR2 FQNEAQ (reference sequence). The CDR3 length is 17 residues. Trimming removed 2 bases at V and 0 bases at J, with 15 bases between. The CDR3 nucleotides are TGTGCCAGCAGCTTATTCGGTCTAACTAGGAGCACAGATACGCAGTATTTT. This translates into CASSLFGLTRSTDTQYF. The full variable domain, rest sourced from reference TRBV7-9 and TRBJ2-3, is DTGVSQNPRHKITKRGQNVTFRCDPISEHNRLYWYRQTLGQGPEFLTYFQNEAQLEKSRLLSDRFSAERPKGSFSTLEIQRTEQGDSAMYLCASSLFGLTRSTDTQYFGPGTRLTVL.

This clonotype has at least ten counts. V usage is TRBV11-2 and J usage is TRBJ2-5, with D uncertain. The V gene's germline CDR1 is SGHAT and CDR2 FQNNGV. The CDR3 extends over 12 amino acids. V shed 3 bases and J shed 5 bases, with 7 bases lying between them. CDR3 amino acids: CASSFIPETQYF. CDR3 DNA: TGTGCCAGCAGCTTTATCCCGGAGACCCAGTACTTC. Full variable domain (missing parts from reference TRBV11-2 and TRBJ2-5): EAGVAQSPRYKIIEKRQSVAFWCNPISGHATLYWYQQILGQGPKLLIQFQNNGVVDDSQLPKDRFSAERLKGVDSTLKIQPAKLEDSAVYLCASSFIPETQYFGPGTRLLVL.

The genes are TRBV10-3 and TRBJ2-2; weak D call: TRBD2 (5 bases). Per germline, CDR1 ENHRY and CDR2 SYGVKD. V was clipped by 3 bases and J by 7 bases, with 18 bases between them. The CDR3 loop spans 16 amino acids. The CDR3 DNA reads TGTGCCATCAGTGATGGTGGTGCTAGCTGGGTCGGGGAGCTGTTTTTT. This translates into CAISDGGASWVGELFF.

Many counts were recorded for this clonotype. The rearrangement uses TRBV7-9 and TRBJ2-7; 7 bases fit TRBD2. Looked up from germline, CDR1 is SEHNR and CDR2 is FQNEAQ (reference sequence). V shed 3 bases and J 3 bases; nucleotides not matched to a gene: 8. There are 15 residues in the CDR3. The CDR3 protein is CASSFDGGGDYEQYF. As DNA, the CDR3 is TGTGCCAGCAGCTTCGACGGGGGAGGGGACTACGAGCAGTACTTC.

This clonotype has ten or more counts. The chain is built from TRBV12-3 or TRBV12-4 and TRBJ1-1; D ambiguous. Trimming took 5 bases from V and 14 from J, leaving 15 bases between them. The CDR3 runs 11 residues. The CDR3: CASSPTKRRFF. The CDR3 bases are TGTGCCAGCAGTCCCACTAAAAGGCGGTTCTTT.

This clonotype appeared a single time. The chain is built from TRBV7-3 and TRBJ2-2, with TRBD2 matching over 12 bases. Trimming at V came to 2 bases and at J to 0 bases, leaving 4 bases not matched to a gene. There are 18 residues in the CDR3. The germline V gene encodes CDR1 SGHTA and CDR2 FQGTGA. The CDR3 protein is CASSLFLAGGPNTGELFF. CDR3 nucleotide sequence: TGTGCCAGCAGCTTATTTCTAGCGGGAGGGCCGAACACCGGGGAGCTGTTTTTT. Drawing the rest from reference TRBV7-3 and TRBJ2-2, the complete variable domain is GAGVSQTPSNKVTEKGKYVELRCDPISGHTALYWYRQSLGQGPEFLIYFQGTGAADDSGLPNDRFFAVRPEGSVSTLKIQRTERGDSAVYLCASSLFLAGGPNTGELFFGEGSRLTVL.

In the case of this clonotype: One end of the junction fails to match germline, which may point to a read error. V is TRBV9 and J is TRBJ1-5; D unresolved. This CDR3 is 16 amino acids long. Germline CDR1 is SGDLS and CDR2 is YYNGEE. CDR3 protein: CASSQVEGHSNQPHHF. CDR3 in DNA: TGTGCCAGCAGCCAAGTGGAAGGGCATAGCAATCAGCCCCATCATTTT.

CDR3 residues: CASSMDLDTQYF. The CDR3 region has the DNA TGTGCCAGTAGTATGGATTTAGATACGCAGTATTTT. The rearrangement links TRBV19 to TRBJ2-3; D is unclear. V was pared by 3 bases and J by 5 bases, with 6 bases between. The germline V gene encodes CDR1 LNHDA and CDR2 SQIVND (reference sequence). This CDR3 contains 12 residues. Full variable domain (outside the CDR3, taken from reference TRBV19 and TRBJ2-3): DGGITQSPKYLFRKEGQNVTLSCEQNLNHDAMYWYRQDPGQGLRLIYYSQIVNDFQKGDIAEGYSVSREKKESFPLTVTSAQKNPTAFYLCASSMDLDTQYFGPGTRLTVL.

This clonotype was observed many times. The junction departs from the called germline gene at one end, perhaps through a read error. This chain uses TRBV6-1 with TRBJ2-7; 7 positions match TRBD1. The CDR3 has 13 residues. CDR1 MNHNS and CDR2 SASEGT come from the germline V gene. DNA of the CDR3: TGTGCCAGCAGCGAAGACAGGGCCTACGAGCAGTACTTC. Translating gives CASSEDRAYEQYF.